The entry below describes one T cell receptor beta chain. V lost 2 bases and J lost 8, with 13 bases in between. The CDR3 is 15 residues long. The V gene's germline CDR1 is SNHLY and CDR2 FYNNEI. The record originates from a study of blood T cell repertoires in COVID-19. Overall study: Samples representing acute and convalescent COVID-19 were sourced from the United States, Italy and Spain.

Authors' processing steps: Reference gene primer amplification gave estimated nucleated cell counts. Sequencing was performed with immunoSEQ multiplex PCR; in TCRdb, only in-frame clones are kept and a portion is missing. From that table come the V and J calls and clone size; the DNA was used to work out D and trimming. The data contain 200,000 or so clones, approximately 84% of them singletons. The sequence was collected from a woman under 40 who had recovered from COVID-19. Sequencing input: peripheral blood. V gene TRBV2 combines with J gene TRBJ1-6; D might be TRBD1 (5 bases). The DNA for the CDR3 is TGTGCCAGCAGTGAATGGGACTCAGCCGATTCACCCCTCCACTTT. Its protein product is CASSEWDSADSPLHF.